This TCR beta chain was documented in a study of T-cell reconstitution after alpha-beta-depleted transplantation in children. There are many counts of this clonotype. Its antigen is not identified. Broader study findings: There were reportedly several hundred expanded graft clones from which alpha-beta T cells came about two months after transplant. High day-60 TCRbeta diversity in some patients came from surviving recipient T cells and thymic progenitors. Once a year had passed after transplant, T-cell counts and diversity came mostly from newly produced T cells.

Unique molecular identifiers tagged the TCRbeta library. TCRdb re-called the PCR reads through MiXCR, storing one row per CDR3 protein. This table has 84,000 or so distinct CDR3 sequences, about 14% appearing once. The CDR3 runs to 15 residues. CDR1 MNHEY and CDR2 SMNVEV come from the germline V gene (reference sequence). V shed 5 bases and J shed 1 base, with 15 bases lying between them. The chain is built from TRBV27 and TRBJ2-7; TRBD1 might be the D (6 bases). This receptor was taken from a male patient between 2 and 9 years old who had a stem cell transplant for acute lymphoblastic leukemia, so the T cells may come from the graft donor. The material sequenced was PBMCs, mostly from graft donor cells, taken 180 days after TCRalphabeta/CD19-depleted stem cell transplant. CDR3 residues: CASSTSSRGSYEQYF. The CDR3 bases are TGTGCCAGCAGTACAAGCTCCAGGGGATCCTACGAGCAGTACTTC.